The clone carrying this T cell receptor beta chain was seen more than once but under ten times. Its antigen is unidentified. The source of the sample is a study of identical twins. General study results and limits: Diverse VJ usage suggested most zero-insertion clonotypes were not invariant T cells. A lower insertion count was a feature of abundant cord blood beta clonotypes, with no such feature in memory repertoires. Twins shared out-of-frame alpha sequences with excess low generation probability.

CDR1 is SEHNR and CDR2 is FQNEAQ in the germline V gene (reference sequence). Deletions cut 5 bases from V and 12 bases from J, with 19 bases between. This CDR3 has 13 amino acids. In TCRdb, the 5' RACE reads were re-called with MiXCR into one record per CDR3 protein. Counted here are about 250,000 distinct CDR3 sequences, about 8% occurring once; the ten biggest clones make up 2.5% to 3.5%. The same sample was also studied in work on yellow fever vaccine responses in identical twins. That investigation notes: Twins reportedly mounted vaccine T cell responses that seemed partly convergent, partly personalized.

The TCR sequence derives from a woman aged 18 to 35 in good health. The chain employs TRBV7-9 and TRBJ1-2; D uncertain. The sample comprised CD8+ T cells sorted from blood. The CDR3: CASSTDLLHGDTF. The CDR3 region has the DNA TGTGCCAGCAGCACGGACTTGCTTCATGGGGACACCTTC.